This TCR beta chain appears in the sequencing data of a study of OX40 agonist ivuxolimab in advanced cancers. Assay used: immunoSEQ multiplex PCR; TCRdb lists only in-frame clones, some missing. The repertoire consists of some 19,000 clones, with 83% occurring once and the leading ten covering around 48%. The V end was cut by 1 base, the J end by 1 base, with 5 bases between. The germline V gene has CDR1 SEHNR and CDR2 FQNEAQ (reference sequence). This CDR3 is built from 14 residues. The TCR originated in an adult with an advanced solid tumor such as melanoma, head and neck, liver or kidney cancer. The material sequenced was CD4+ or CD8+ T cells sorted from blood, taken in a trial of the OX40 agonist ivuxolimab. This chain connects TRBV7-9 to TRBJ1-5; D is perhaps TRBD1 (5 bases). The CDR3 loop is CASSLGQSNQPQHF. In DNA form, the CDR3 reads TGTGCCAGCAGCTTAGGACAGAGCAATCAGCCCCAGCATTTT.